This T cell receptor (beta chain) was retrieved from a study of metastatic and nonmetastatic thyroid tumors (dated by TCRdb to between 2020 and 2021). With regard to the full study: The researchers compared repertoires between peripheral blood samples and tumor or nodule tissue samples from patients with malignant or benign thyroid disease.

Library preparation was by PCR. The instrument was an Illumina HiSeq 4000. High-throughput sequencing was used to profile the CDR3 region of the TCR beta-chain in every patient. Per the source publication's procedure: CDR3 differences across clinicopathological groups were used to build a classifier for discriminating distant-metastatic papillary thyroid cancer patients. Repertoire diversity was assessed with the Shannon index, and tumor-blood repertoire similarity with the Morisita-Horn index. Starting from the raw public reads, TCRdb applied fastp trimming at Q25, assembled clones with MiXCR and retained in-frame beta chains. The V and J calls were not made by the authors but by TCRdb's processing. A total of fewer than 30,000 clones appear in this sample, roughly 15% of them only once. The ten largest account for approximately 4.5% of the sample. No treatment had been received by any patient before thyroid surgery. Using T-cell receptor beta sequencing, the study looked back at clinical samples from patients collected from about 2011 to 2019.

This clone has at least ten counts. Which antigen it targets is not known. The junction shows a germline mismatch at one end, possibly a read error. The paper as a whole reports these results and caveats: TCR beta diversity was reported as significantly higher in malignant tumors than in benign nodules, in both blood and tumor samples.

This clonotype was obtained from a female donor with papillary thyroid cancer or a benign thyroid nodule (not recorded which). Some clones in this sample may be carry-over from other donors' samples. Source material: blood.

CDR3 sequence: CSAGDRDNQPQHF. The nucleotide sequence is given as TGCAGTGCTGGAGACAGGGACAATCAGCCCCAGCATTTT. This sequence uses TRBV20-1 and TRBJ1-5; 7 middle bases align to TRBD1. The CDR3 runs 13 residues from the cysteine to the phenylalanine. CDR3 DNA only is kept here, 39 bases in frame from base 1. In the germline V gene (reference sequence), CDR1 corresponds to DFQATT and CDR2 to SNEGSKA.